The 22 T cell receptor beta chains below all came from one sample that was sequenced in a study of blood T cell repertoires in COVID-19. The method was immunoSEQ multiplex PCR; TCRdb's version includes in-frame clones alone and lacks a portion of them. The sample records about 83,000 clones, just over 85% being singletons. The sample was peripheral blood. The receptor source for this set is an elderly woman in a cohort sampled during active or convalescent COVID-19.

This chain connects TRBV27 to TRBJ2-1; TRBD1 matches at 9 bases. The CDR3 extends over 15 amino acids. With V trimmed by 6 bases and J by 1 base, 4 bases remained unmatched. Per germline, CDR1 MNHEY and CDR2 SMNVEV (reference sequence). The CDR3 is CASRTGQGSYNEQFF. CDR3 DNA sequence: TGTGCCAGCAGGACGGGACAGGGATCCTACAATGAGCAGTTCTTC.

In this sample, this clone turned up once. This chain's CDR3 is CASSMVSGGEAFF. The CDR3 DNA reads as TGTGCCAGCAGTATGGTCTCCGGGGGTGAAGCTTTCTTT. The rearrangement uses TRBV27 and TRBJ1-1, with D tentatively TRBD1 (5 bases). Germline V gene data show CDR1 as MNHEY and CDR2 as SMNVEV (reference sequence). The V end lost 5 bases, the J end lost 7 bases, and 14 bases lay between the germline ends. This CDR3 has 13 amino acids.

The chain recombines TRBV6-5 with TRBJ2-7; a possible D gene is TRBD1 (6 bases). The CDR3 spans 15 residues. V gave up 0 bases and J gave up 2 bases, with 11 bases separating them. Germline V lookup: CDR1 MNHEY, CDR2 SVGAGI. The CDR3 region has the DNA TGTGCCAGCAGTTACTCTGGGGACATAGCCTACGAGCAGTACTTC. This encodes CASSYSGDIAYEQYF.

V gene TRBV9 combines with J gene TRBJ1-6; TRBD1 matches 8 bases. Germline V lookup: CDR1 SGDLS, CDR2 YYNGEE. With V trimmed by 3 bases and J by 5 bases, 7 bases remained unmatched. The CDR3 runs to 16 residues. The DNA for the CDR3 is TGTGCCAGCAGCGCCGGAGGGACAGGACATAATTCACCCCTCCACTTT. Residues: CASSAGGTGHNSPLHF.

This rearrangement joins TRBV7-3 to TRBJ2-5; perhaps TRBD1 as D (6 bases). This CDR3 has 13 amino acids. V was trimmed by 1 base and J by 4 bases, leaving 7 bases between them. Germline loops: CDR1 SGHTA, CDR2 FQGTGA. CDR3 nucleotides: TGTGCCAGCAGCTTAAGGGGGCGAGAGACCCAGTACTTC. It encodes CASSLRGRETQYF.

The chain recombines TRBV4-1 with TRBJ2-1; TRBD2 matches at 9 bases. Germline CDR1 reads MGHRA; CDR2 reads YSYEKL. CDR3 size: 15 residues. Trimming removed 1 base from V and 4 bases from J; junction bases left unmatched: 2. The CDR3 is CASSQVAGVYNEQFF. The CDR3 DNA reads TGCGCCAGCAGCCAAGTAGCGGGGGTATACAATGAGCAGTTCTTC.

V and J are TRBV30 and TRBJ1-5; the D gene is possibly TRBD1 (5 bases). Germline lookup yields CDR1 GTSNPN and CDR2 SVGIG (reference sequence). The length of the CDR3 is 14 residues. The V end lost 5 bases, the J end lost 1 base, and 12 bases lay between the germline ends. The CDR3 coding sequence is TGTGCCTGGGCCCCAGGGCTAAGCAATCAGCCCCAGCATTTT. It translates to CAWAPGLSNQPQHF.

The chain has TRBV7-3 and TRBJ2-1, with TRBD2 identical over 14 bases. V dropped 5 bases and J dropped 10; count of bases not matched to a gene: 10. This CDR3 region has 16 residues. Germline-derived CDR1 and CDR2 are SGHTA and FQGTGA. The CDR3 loop is CASSPRGLAGAEEQFF. For the CDR3, the DNA is TGTGCCAGCAGCCCCAGGGGACTAGCGGGAGCAGAGGAGCAGTTCTTC.

The V and J genes are TRBV5-1 and TRBJ1-1; tentatively, D is TRBD1 (6 bases). Germline values: CDR1 SGHRS, CDR2 YFSETQ. The CDR3 consists of 13 residues. Between the trimmed V and J ends, which lost 4 bases and 4 bases, there was a span of 11 bases. As DNA, the CDR3 is TGCGCCAGCAGCGCCCAGGGGAGCACTGAAGCTTTCTTT. It translates to CASSAQGSTEAFF.

The V call is TRBV5-3, the J call TRBJ1-3; tentatively, D is TRBD1 (5 bases). TRBV5-3 carries the ORF label, with uncertain function. The CDR3 consists of 12 residues. V lost 0 bases and J lost 7, with 5 bases in between. CDR3 in amino acids: CARSLEGNTIYF. The CDR3, as DNA: TGTGCCAGAAGCTTGGAGGGGAACACCATATATTTT.

The chain is built from TRBV7-8 and TRBJ2-7; 12 nucleotides align to TRBD2. The CDR3 totals 15 residues. The germline gives CDR1 SGHVS, CDR2 FQNEAQ. J gave up 0 bases and V 10 bases, and 7 bases lay outside the gene matches. CDR3 residues: CATGWGLAGSYEQYF. The CDR3 region has the DNA TGTGCCACAGGATGGGGACTAGCGGGCTCCTACGAGCAGTACTTC. Based on the CDR3 plus reference TRBV7-8 and TRBJ2-7, the full variable domain is GAGVSQSPRYKVAKRGQDVALRCDPISGHVSLFWYQQALGQGPEFLTYFQNEAQLDKSGLPSDRFFAERPEGSVSTLKIQRTQQEDSAVYLCATGWGLAGSYEQYFGPGTRLTVT.

This chain uses TRBV4-2 with TRBJ2-1; 13 bases agree with TRBD2. Trimming at V came to 2 bases and at J to 5 bases, leaving 9 bases not matched to a gene. Germline lookup yields CDR1 LGHNA and CDR2 YNFKEQ. The CDR3 sequence is 18 residues long. CDR3 region: CASSQLLAGGPVNNEQFF. The CDR3, as DNA: TGTGCCAGCAGCCAATTACTAGCGGGAGGGCCGGTCAACAATGAGCAGTTCTTC.

The chain uses TRBV5-1 and TRBJ2-5; 7 bases line up with TRBD2. In germline, CDR1 is SGHRS, CDR2 YFSETQ. The CDR3 covers 16 residues. V lost 1 base to trimming and J lost 4 bases; unmatched junction nucleotides: 10. CDR3 loop: CASSLWGGTVGETQYF. CDR3 sequence (DNA): TGCGCCAGCAGCTTGTGGGGAGGGACGGTGGGAGAGACCCAGTACTTC.

The rearrangement links TRBV27 to TRBJ2-3; TRBD1 aligns across 7 bases. The length of the CDR3 is 14 residues. Per germline, CDR1 MNHEY and CDR2 SMNVEV (reference sequence). V shed 5 bases and J 6 bases; nucleotides not matched to a gene: 8. The CDR3 bases are TGTGCCAGCAGTGTTACCGGGACAGTGGATACGCAGTATTTT. Translating it yields CASSVTGTVDTQYF.

The chain uses TRBV29-1 and TRBJ2-5, with D possibly TRBD2 on 5 matching bases. Germline values: CDR1 SQVTM, CDR2 ANQGSEA. The CDR3 is 14 amino acids. Trimming shortened V by 3 bases and J by 1 base, and 12 bases separated the two germline ends. The CDR3 loop is CSVDVRGAQETQYF. In nucleotides, the CDR3 is TGCAGCGTTGACGTACGGGGAGCCCAAGAGACCCAGTACTTC.

The chain combines TRBV5-1 with TRBJ2-3; D not resolved. The V end was cut by 4 bases, the J end by 4 bases, with 13 bases between. Germline V CDR1 and CDR2: SGHRS, YFSETQ. The CDR3 has 14 residues. CDR3 region: CASSPGVGADTQYF. The CDR3 coding sequence is TGCGCCAGCAGCCCCGGAGTGGGTGCAGATACGCAGTATTTT.

This clone appeared a few times. This sequence joins TRBV28 and TRBJ1-2, with a weak D call TRBD1 (6 bases). V lost 5 bases to trimming and J lost 6 bases, with 10 bases between them. Looked up from germline, CDR1 is MDHEN and CDR2 is SYDVKM. The length of the CDR3 is 12 residues. The CDR3 DNA reads as TGTGCCAGCAGTCTGGACAGAAATGGCTACACCTTC. Translated, it gives CASSLDRNGYTF.

The chain uses TRBV3-1 (or the pseudogene TRBV3-2) and TRBJ2-1; D is perhaps TRBD2 (6 bases). The CDR3 is made up of 14 amino acids. Per the germline V gene, CDR1 is LGHDT and CDR2 is YNNKEL (reference sequence). V was clipped by 1 base and J by 9 bases, with 13 bases between them. The CDR3 spells CASSQGGESSEQFF. The CDR3 coding sequence is TGTGCCAGCAGCCAAGGGGGGGAGTCGAGTGAGCAGTTCTTC.

This clone showed up just once. The chain employs TRBV18 and TRBJ1-5; D is perhaps TRBD1 (5 bases). This CDR3 spans 14 amino acids. V lost 2 bases and J lost 5, with 10 bases in between. Germline V gene lookup returns CDR1 KGHSH and CDR2 LQKENI. CDR3 DNA: TGTGCCAGCTCACCATCAGGGTCGGATCAGCCCCAGCATTTT. As protein: CASSPSGSDQPQHF.

Concerning this clone: The sample contains more than one DNA sequence encoding this CDR3. The chain combines TRBV30 with TRBJ2-1; D remains unclear. Germline V CDR1 and CDR2: GTSNPN, SVGIG (reference sequence). Trimming shortened V by 3 bases and J by 8 bases, and 8 bases separated the two germline ends. The CDR3 extends over 11 amino acids. The DNA for the CDR3 is TGTGCCTGGAGCCTTCAGGATGAGCAGTTCTTC. Translating gives CAWSLQDEQFF.

This clone was seen once. The V and J genes are TRBV28 and TRBJ2-7; a possible D gene is TRBD1 (6 bases). V was trimmed by 4 bases and J by 1 base, leaving 23 bases between them. The CDR3 is 18 residues long. CDR1 and CDR2 from the germline V gene are MDHEN and SYDVKM. In nucleotides, the CDR3 is TGTGCCAGCAGTTCACCCGCCCCCGGGACACAACTTTCCTACGAGCAGTACTTC. Translating gives CASSSPAPGTQLSYEQYF.

The V and J genes are TRBV5-1 and TRBJ1-6; D gene uncertain. V lost 0 bases, J lost 0 bases, and 7 bases lay in between. This CDR3 spans 16 amino acids. Germline lookup yields CDR1 SGHRS and CDR2 YFSETQ. CDR3 loop: CASSLGGSSYNSPLHF. The CDR3 nucleotides are TGCGCCAGCAGCTTGGGCGGGAGCTCCTATAATTCACCCCTCCACTTT.